These 7 T cell receptor beta chains originate from one sample sequenced in a study of shared clonotypes between healthy human individuals. TCRdb's table, derived via immunoSEQ multiplex PCR, lists solely in-frame clones and lacks some. The data contain approximately 2,000,000 clones, under 95% of them singletons. The sequenced sample consisted of naive CD4+ T cells from PBMCs. Subset meaning: CD45RA+ positively selected. The receptors stem from a man aged 18-30 years in good health. Some clones in this sample may be carry-over from other donors' samples.

This clone was seen a single time. The gene calls are TRBV25-1 and TRBJ2-7; the D gene is possibly TRBD1 (5 bases). V lost 1 base, J lost 9 bases, and 16 bases lay in between. The germline CDR1 and CDR2 sequences are MGHDK and SYGVNS. The CDR3 is made up of 14 amino acids. The CDR3 nucleotides read TGTGCCAGCAGTGAATCCGCGGTGGGGCTGGGGCAGTACTTC. This translates into CASSESAVGLGQYF.

V gene TRBV10-1 combines with J gene TRBJ2-7; no clear D. This CDR3 spans 16 amino acids. CDR1 and CDR2 (germline): WNHNN, SYGVQD (reference sequence). V lost 7 bases to trimming and J lost 0 bases, with 19 bases between them. This CDR3 is CASTAPIARSSYEQYF. CDR3 nucleotide sequence: TGCGCCAGCACGGCCCCCATTGCCCGAAGCTCCTACGAGCAGTACTTC.

V usage is TRBV29-1 and J usage is TRBJ2-3; the D gene is possibly TRBD1 (5 bases). This CDR3 contains 14 residues. CDR1 and CDR2 from the germline V gene are SQVTM and ANQGSEA. V was cut by 1 base and J by 1 base, with 9 bases left in between. The chain's CDR3 is CSVEGRARTDTQYF. CDR3 sequence (DNA): TGCAGCGTTGAAGGCAGGGCCCGCACAGATACGCAGTATTTT.

The chain is built from TRBV7-8 and TRBJ2-5, with TRBD2 identical over 11 bases. V dropped 5 bases and J dropped 6; count of bases not matched to a gene: 11. The CDR3 spans 16 residues. CDR1 is SGHVS and CDR2 is FQNEAQ in the germline V gene. The CDR3 DNA reads TGTGCCAGCAGCCTGACTAGCGGGATCCCCGGGAAGACCCAGTACTTC. Translating gives CASSLTSGIPGKTQYF.

The V gene is TRBV30, the J gene TRBJ1-3; 7 bases agree with TRBD1. The CDR3 loop spans 14 amino acids. Germline V gene data show CDR1 as GTSNPN and CDR2 as SVGIG (reference sequence). J gave up 4 bases and V 3 bases, and 6 bases lay outside the gene matches. CDR3 nucleotides: TGTGCCTGGAGATCCACAGGGGCCGGAAACACCATATATTTT. This codes for CAWRSTGAGNTIYF.

V gene TRBV4-1 combines with J gene TRBJ2-4, with 10 bases matching TRBD2. There are 14 residues in the CDR3. The junction had 12 bases not matched to a gene; V was cut back by 4 bases and J by 15 bases. CDR1 is MGHRA, CDR2 YSYEKL, per germline. For the CDR3, the DNA is TGCGCCAGCAGCCCGGGACTAGCGAGAAAAACCTGGTACTTC. Encoded protein: CASSPGLARKTWYF.

This rearrangement joins TRBV4-1 to TRBJ2-2, with D perhaps matching TRBD1 (6 bases). Trimming removed 3 bases at V and 3 bases at J, with 14 bases between. Per the germline V gene, CDR1 is MGHRA and CDR2 is YSYEKL. The CDR3 runs to 16 residues. CDR3 DNA sequence: TGCGCCAGCAGCCAGGCCAAGCAGGGGTACACCGGGGAGCTGTTTTTT. Translated: CASSQAKQGYTGELFF.